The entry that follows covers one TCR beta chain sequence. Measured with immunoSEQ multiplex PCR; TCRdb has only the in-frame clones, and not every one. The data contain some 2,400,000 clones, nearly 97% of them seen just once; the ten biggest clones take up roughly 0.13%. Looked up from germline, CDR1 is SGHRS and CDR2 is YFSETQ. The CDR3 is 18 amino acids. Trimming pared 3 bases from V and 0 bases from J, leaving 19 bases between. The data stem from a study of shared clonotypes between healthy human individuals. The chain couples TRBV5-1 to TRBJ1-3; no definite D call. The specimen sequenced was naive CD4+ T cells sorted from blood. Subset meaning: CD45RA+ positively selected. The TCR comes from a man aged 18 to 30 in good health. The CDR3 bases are TGCGCCAGCAGCTCCTCCCGCCCGACGGGTGACTCTGGAAACACCATATATTTT. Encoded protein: CASSSSRPTGDSGNTIYF.